These 24 T cell receptor beta chains were all obtained from the same sample, sequenced in a study of vaccination and CD4 T cells after COVID-19. TCRdb ran MiXCR on the PCR reads and lists one entry per CDR3 protein. This table has about 18,000 distinct CDR3 sequences, approximately 67% appearing once. Here the sequenced sample was CD4+ T cells from blood, taken before SARS-CoV-2 vaccination. Receptor source: a human donor who had recovered from COVID-19.

This clonotype was detected once. CDR3 in amino acids: CASSRWDGELFF. The CDR3 DNA reads TGTGCCAGCAGCAGATGGGATGGGGAGCTGTTTTTT. The chain recombines TRBV7-2 with TRBJ2-2, with unresolved D. Germline assignment: CDR1 SGHTA and CDR2 FQGNSA. Trimming pared 5 bases from V and 8 bases from J, leaving 9 bases between. CDR3 length: 12 residues.

The chain has TRBV2 and TRBJ2-5; TRBD1 might be the D (5 bases). The V gene's germline CDR1 is SNHLY and CDR2 FYNNEI. CDR3 size: 13 residues. Trimming left V 7 bases short and J 2 bases short, with 11 bases between. DNA of the CDR3: TGTGCCAGCAAGACAGTTATACAAGAGACCCAGTACTTC. As protein: CASKTVIQETQYF.

This clonotype was seen a handful of times. The junction does not match germline at one end; this may be a read error. The CDR3 region is CASSPQNTGELFF. The CDR3 nucleotides are TGTGCTAGCAGCCCCCAGAACACCGGGGAGCTGTTTTTT. The chain uses TRBV7-6 and TRBJ2-2, with D unresolved. The germline V gene has CDR1 SGHVS and CDR2 FNYEAQ. The CDR3 loop spans 13 amino acids.

The chain employs TRBV19 and TRBJ1-5; 7 bases are a match to TRBD1. CDR3 size: 14 residues. After removal of 5 bases from V and 4 bases from J, the junction contained 5 bases not matched to a gene. The germline CDR1 and CDR2 sequences are LNHDA and SQIVND (reference sequence). The CDR3 DNA reads TGTGCCAGTAGTTCCGACAGGGATAATCAGCCCCAGCATTTT. Its protein is CASSSDRDNQPQHF.

The gene calls are TRBV6-1 and TRBJ2-7; D unresolved. Germline values: CDR1 MNHNS, CDR2 SASEGT. V shed 6 bases and J shed 3 bases, with 9 bases lying between them. The length of the CDR3 is 12 residues. The CDR3, as DNA: TGTGCCAGCAGGCTTAGTGTCTACGAGCAGTACTTC. It yields the protein CASRLSVYEQYF.

This clonotype has a handful of counts. V gene TRBV20-1 combines with J gene TRBJ1-5; TRBD1 matches at 11 bases. This CDR3 spans 18 amino acids. After removal of 4 bases from V and 0 bases from J, the junction contained 11 bases not matched to a gene. Germline CDR1 is DFQATT and CDR2 is SNEGSKA (reference sequence). The CDR3 nucleotides read TGCAGTGCTACCCCAGCGGGACAGGGGGACTATAGCAATCAGCCCCAGCATTTT. This encodes CSATPAGQGDYSNQPQHF.

The J gene is TRBJ2-4, the V gene TRBV5-4; 7 nucleotides line up with TRBD1. The CDR3 covers 14 residues. The V and J ends lost 4 bases and 8 bases, in that order; junction bases with no gene match: 9. CDR1 and CDR2 from the germline V gene are SGHNT and YYREEE (reference sequence). The CDR3 spells CASSPQQGNDIQYF. The DNA of the CDR3 is TGTGCCAGCAGCCCTCAACAGGGGAATGACATTCAGTACTTC.

The chain combines TRBV6-1 with TRBJ1-2; a weak D match, TRBD1 (6 bases). Germline V gene sequence: CDR1 MNHNS, CDR2 SASEGT. V gave up 10 bases and J gave up 5 bases, with 17 bases separating them. The CDR3 runs to 13 residues. In nucleotides, the CDR3 is TGTGCCACCTCCCGAGGGGGGCCTTATGGCTACACCTTC. Amino acid sequence: CATSRGGPYGYTF.

The chain has TRBV28 and TRBJ2-3; 7 bases fit TRBD1. Unmatched junction bases numbered 14, after V lost 0 bases and J lost 2 bases. CDR3 length: 19 residues. Germline CDR1 and CDR2: MDHEN and SYDVKM. CDR3 residues: CASSLWRTGPIKYTDTQYF. The CDR3 nucleotides read TGTGCCAGCAGTTTATGGCGGACAGGACCTATCAAATACACAGATACGCAGTATTTT.

The chain uses TRBV7-9 and TRBJ2-2; unclear D gene. This CDR3 has 11 amino acids. V lost 5 bases and J 13 bases, leaving 11 bases between the germline ends. CDR1 and CDR2 (germline): SEHNR, FQNEAQ (reference sequence). For the CDR3, the DNA is TGTGCCAGCAGCCTGACACGCGGGCTGTTTTTT. As protein: CASSLTRGLFF. The variable domain in full, completed from reference TRBV7-9 and TRBJ2-2, reads DTGVSQNPRHKITKRGQNVTFRCDPISEHNRLYWYRQTLGQGPEFLTYFQNEAQLEKSRLLSDRFSAERPKGSFSTLEIQRTEQGDSAMYLCASSLTRGLFFGEGSRLTVL.

V usage is TRBV23-1 and J usage is TRBJ1-2, with D uncertain. TRBV23-1 is flagged as an ORF with uncertain function. V gave up 2 bases and J gave up 2 bases, with 12 bases separating them. The CDR3 contains 15 residues. The DNA for the CDR3 is TGCGCCAGCAGTCAACGGACCCCCGGAAACTATGGCTACACCTTC. It specifies CASSQRTPGNYGYTF.

This clonotype was seen a few times. The J gene is TRBJ2-3, the V gene TRBV24-1; 8 nucleotides agree with TRBD1. The V and J ends lost 1 base and 6 bases, in that order; junction bases with no gene match: 5. CDR1 and CDR2 from the germline V gene are KGHDR and SFDVKD. The CDR3 loop spans 15 amino acids. CDR3 sequence reads: CATSDFWQGADTQYF. The DNA for the CDR3 is TGTGCCACCAGTGATTTTTGGCAGGGGGCTGATACGCAGTATTTT.

The V gene is TRBV18, the J gene TRBJ1-5; 9 bases map to TRBD1. Germline CDR1 and CDR2: KGHSH and LQKENI. With V trimmed by 3 bases and J by 6 bases, 3 bases remained unmatched. The CDR3 length is 14 residues. In nucleotides, the CDR3 is TGTGCCAGCTCACCGGACAGGGGTGGTCAGCCCCAGCATTTT. Translated: CASSPDRGGQPQHF.

This rearrangement joins TRBV7-2 to TRBJ2-6; D unresolved. Per the germline V gene, CDR1 is SGHTA and CDR2 is FQGNSA. The V end was cut by 4 bases, the J end by 1 base, with 8 bases between. The CDR3 is made up of 15 amino acids. Here the CDR3 reads CASSSPRSGANVLTF. CDR3 sequence (DNA): TGTGCCAGCAGCTCTCCGAGATCTGGGGCCAACGTCCTGACTTTC.

The chain is built from TRBV6-2 or TRBV6-3 and TRBJ2-5, with D unresolved. V shed 6 bases and J shed 0 bases, with 11 bases lying between them. Per germline, CDR1 MNHEY and CDR2 SVGEGT. CDR3 length: 14 amino acids. CDR3 sequence reads: CASSRGRNQETQYF. The CDR3 bases are TGTGCCAGCAGCCGCGGACGTAACCAAGAGACCCAGTACTTC.

In this sample, this clonotype turned up a few times. The chain links TRBV27 to TRBJ1-5; 7 positions match TRBD1. V shed 5 bases, J shed 5 bases, and the junction held 15 bases outside the gene matches. Germline-derived CDR1 and CDR2 are MNHEY and SMNVEV (reference sequence). CDR3 length equals 17 residues. The DNA of the CDR3 is TGTGCCAGCAGTACGTCCGGGACAGCCGTCTGGGATCAGCCCCAGCATTTT. Amino acid sequence: CASSTSGTAVWDQPQHF.

This chain links TRBV6-1 with TRBJ1-6; unclear D gene. V dropped 11 bases and J dropped 8 bases, with 16 bases sitting between them. Looked up from germline, CDR1 is MNHNS and CDR2 is SASEGT. This CDR3 is built from 13 residues. CDR3 sequence: CAGMRQIDSPLHF. In DNA form, the CDR3 reads TGTGCCGGCATGCGGCAGATTGATTCACCCCTCCACTTT.

The rearrangement links TRBV2 to TRBJ2-7; D is undetermined. V was cut by 2 bases and J by 0 bases, with 8 bases left in between. This CDR3 has 14 amino acids. Germline CDR1 is SNHLY and CDR2 is FYNNEI. The DNA for the CDR3 is TGTGCCAGCAGTGAAAGAATAAGCTCCTACGAGCAGTACTTC. Translation gives CASSERISSYEQYF.

The rearrangement uses TRBV28 and TRBJ2-5, with TRBD2 matching over 11 bases. J lost 6 bases, V lost 4 bases, and 10 bases had no gene match. Per the germline V gene, CDR1 is MDHEN and CDR2 is SYDVKM. The CDR3 runs 16 residues. The CDR3 sequence is CASSSPLAGGTKTQYF. In DNA form, the CDR3 reads TGTGCCAGCAGTTCCCCGTTAGCGGGAGGGACGAAGACCCAGTACTTC.

The chain combines TRBV10-1 with TRBJ2-1, with D tentatively TRBD2 (6 bases). V lost 6 bases and J 6 bases, leaving 9 bases between the germline ends. Germline V lookup: CDR1 WNHNN, CDR2 SYGVQD (reference sequence). The CDR3 length is 12 residues. DNA for the CDR3: TGCGCCAGCAGCCTGACTAGCAATGAGCAGTTCTTC. Residues: CASSLTSNEQFF.

This clonotype was seen only a few times. The chain combines TRBV7-2 with TRBJ2-7; unclear D gene. Germline V gene data show CDR1 as SGHTA and CDR2 as FQGNSA. This CDR3 has 14 amino acids. With 5 bases removed from V and 6 bases from J, the gap between germline ends came to 17 bases. Written as DNA, the CDR3 is TGTGCCAGCAGCCCAGAAATAGTAAGCAGCGAGCAGTACTTC. Translating it yields CASSPEIVSSEQYF.

The rearrangement joins TRBV2 to TRBJ2-5; D may be TRBD2 (6 bases). CDR1 and CDR2 (germline): SNHLY, FYNNEI. The CDR3 runs 16 residues. With 2 bases removed from V and 5 bases from J, the gap between germline ends came to 18 bases. In DNA, the CDR3 is TGTGCCAGCAGTGAACCCCCTAGCGACATTTTGGAGACCCAGTACTTC. It encodes CASSEPPSDILETQYF.

The chain couples TRBV20-1 to TRBJ2-2; 10 bases match TRBD1. Germline trimming cut 6 bases from V and 6 bases from J; bases unmatched to any gene: 4. The V gene's germline CDR1 is DFQATT and CDR2 SNEGSKA (reference sequence). CDR3 length: 13 amino acids. The chain's CDR3 is CSAYGQGAGELFF. DNA of the CDR3: TGCAGTGCCTATGGACAGGGGGCCGGGGAGCTGTTTTTT.

This clonotype came up a few times. The chain employs TRBV6-1 and TRBJ2-5; tentatively, D is TRBD1 (5 bases). Germline assignment: CDR1 MNHNS and CDR2 SASEGT. This CDR3 contains 16 residues. Trimming shortened V by 2 bases and J by 4 bases, and 17 bases separated the two germline ends. The CDR3 DNA is TGTGCCAGCAGTGAAATTAGGGGTATGTCTCGAGAGACCCAGTACTTC. Translation gives CASSEIRGMSRETQYF.